The sequence of this TCR beta chain was determined in a study of Tregs in tolerant kidney transplant recipients. Study summary: Recipient PBMCs carried a CFSE label and met irradiated graft donor PBMCs for approximately six days before FACS sorting.

Study conclusions and caveats: Activated donor B cell expansion appeared to reveal the most relevant donor-specific TCRbeta repertoire. No direct test of biological reproducibility was done here. Validation in larger populations is needed because few patients were studied.

Trimming took off 5 bases at V and 0 bases at J, with 4 bases between the two ends. This CDR3 is built from 12 residues. Germline V CDR1 and CDR2: MNHNY, SVGAGI (reference sequence). Judged by abundance, this clone is medium-sized. Its antigen is unknown. Repertoires were generated with immunoSEQ multiplex PCR, while TCRdb's copy carries only in-frame clones and drops some. The table shows about 8,600 clones, with roughly 44% occurring only once. The clonotype originates from a human donor in good health. Sequencing used CD4+ T cells from blood cultured with allogeneic cells. This sequence joins TRBV6-6 and TRBJ1-2; D call uncertain. In DNA form, the CDR3 reads TGTGCCAGCAGTCCAGCTAACTATGGCTACACCTTC. Its protein product is CASSPANYGYTF.